This record concerns one T cell receptor (beta chain) sequence. The antigen this receptor binds is unknown. The sample holds no much larger clone one base away, and base qualities are not on file. CDR1 is given as MGHDK and CDR2 as SYGVNS, both from the germline V gene. V is clipped by 4 bases and J by 3 bases, and the sequence between their germline boundaries is 13 bases long. Including the terminal cysteine and phenylalanine, the CDR3 comprises 15 residues. The entry retains the CDR3 DNA only, 45 bases that are in frame from base 1. The record originates from a study of blood T cell repertoires in COVID-19 (dated by TCRdb to the early 2020s). At the level of the whole study: Samples from collaborators originated in the United States, Italy and Spain and spanned both the acute and convalescent phases of COVID-19. The prospective study material was composed of cDNA or gDNA derived from T cells, B-cell-depleted T cells, or PBMCs. Deeply sampled blood TCRbeta repertoires from subjects exposed to, actively infected with, or recovered from COVID-19 were included in the dataset. The repertoires were released in a freely available public database intended as a resource for research on the immune response to SARS-CoV-2. The samples were drawn from the first 160 participants of the ongoing ImmuneRACE study and from 950 to 1,500 subjects provided by 6 global collaborators. The sample metadata nearly always contained a de-identified subject ID, COVID-19 status, age in years and sex. Where HLA class I and class II types were available, the types were taken from metadata supplied by the sample provider, not from assay-based typing. Here is what the overall study found, with its caveats: How much clinical and demographic metadata was included differed by source and by participant, and the metadata was provided uncurated.

In the prospective study, participants were roughly 18 to 89 years old, resided in fewer than 25 geographic areas of the United States, and were enrolled through a virtual design. In the prospective study, participants were assigned to cohorts based on the clinical history participants reported in a screening survey and a study questionnaire. ImmuneRACE Cohort 3 recovered participants were defined by two consecutive negative NP/OP PCR tests, healthcare professional clearance, or symptom resolution. In the prospective study, mobile phlebotomists collected whole blood, serum and a nasopharyngeal or oropharyngeal swab from each participant. Participants in the prospective study had the option to provide additional blood draws and questionnaires over a 2-month period. Blood samples from the prospective study were shipped frozen or at room temperature prior to DNA extraction. TCRbeta CDR3 regions were amplified from genomic DNA by means of the immunoSEQ Assay, a bias-controlled multiplex PCR. On the authors' methods: Nucleated cell counts per sample were estimated from amplification of reference gene primers within the assay. To quantify the absolute abundance of each unique TCRbeta CDR3 rearrangement, sequence reads were collapsed and filtered. For each sample, productive Simpson clonality was calculated as the square root of Simpson's diversity index over productive rearrangements. This immuneACCESS table, as held by TCRdb, lists in-frame sequences with V and J called but not all clones. Of the missing ones, under half trace to an unresolved V gene in checked studies; the others have no known cause. That table furnishes V, J and clone size, whereas the DNA furnished D and trimming. The sample has about 200,000 clones on record, over 80% of them singletons. The ten largest clones capture 1.2% of the sample.

The receptor chain draws on TRBV25-1 and TRBJ2-1; 6 matching bases give a weak D call of TRBD2. Sequencing was done on a sample of PBMCs or T cells enriched from blood (not recorded which). The receptor comes from a man younger than 45 who had recovered from COVID-19. The DNA is TGTGCCAGCAGTGCCTCCGGGGGTCTCTACAATGAGCAGTTCTTC. Protein translation: CASSASGGLYNEQFF.